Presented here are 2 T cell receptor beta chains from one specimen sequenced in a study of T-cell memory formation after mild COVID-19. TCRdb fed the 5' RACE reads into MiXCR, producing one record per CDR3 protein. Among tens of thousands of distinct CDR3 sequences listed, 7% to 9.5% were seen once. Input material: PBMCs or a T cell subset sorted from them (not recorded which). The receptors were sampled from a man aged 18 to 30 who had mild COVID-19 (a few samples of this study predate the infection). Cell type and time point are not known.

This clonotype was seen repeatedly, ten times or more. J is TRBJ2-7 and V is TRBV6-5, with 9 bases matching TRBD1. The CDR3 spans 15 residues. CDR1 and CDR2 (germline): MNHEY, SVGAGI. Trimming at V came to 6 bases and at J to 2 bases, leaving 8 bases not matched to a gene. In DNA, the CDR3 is TGTGCCAGCAGAACCGGGACAGGGAGTCCCTACGAGCAGTACTTC. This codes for CASRTGTGSPYEQYF.

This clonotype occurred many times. The CDR3 reads CASSPRVDADTQYF. CDR3 sequence (DNA): TGTGCCAGCTCACCACGCGTCGACGCAGATACGCAGTATTTT. The chain recombines TRBV18 with TRBJ2-3, with D unresolved. The V end was cut by 1 base, the J end by 4 bases, with 9 bases between. In germline, CDR1 is KGHSH, CDR2 LQKENI. The CDR3 is made up of 14 amino acids. Based on the CDR3 plus reference TRBV18 and TRBJ2-3, the full variable domain is NAGVMQNPRHLVRRRGQEARLRCSPMKGHSHVYWYRQLPEEGLKFMVYLQKENIIDESGMPKERFSAEFPKEGPSILRIQQVVRGDSAAYFCASSPRVDADTQYFGPGTRLTVL.